This T cell receptor beta chain was recorded in a study of T cell repertoires in cytomegalovirus infection. Background on the study: Evidence of both CMV infection and a matching HLA type came from public TCR beta signatures. Whole-study findings and limits: The ex vivo response was dominated by HLA-C-restricted CMV-specific TCR beta clonotypes. The cumulative frequency of public TCR beta families identified carriers of CMV plus the relevant HLA.

This clonotype has only a few counts. Its cognate antigen is unknown. CDR1 and CDR2 (germline): SEHNR, FQNEAQ (reference sequence). This CDR3 is built from 15 residues. The germline V and J ends were trimmed by 5 bases and 0 bases, with 12 bases remaining between them. TCRdb independently ran MiXCR on the reads; one entry per CDR3 protein. The sample includes 45,000 to 75,000 distinct CDR3 sequences, 25% to 40% of them seen just once. This sequence was found in a human donor in good health (CMV status not recorded). Some clones in this sample may be carry-over from other donors' samples. Input material: PBMCs, sequenced either directly or after in vitro stimulation (not recorded which). This sequence joins TRBV7-9 and TRBJ2-3; D ambiguous. For the CDR3, the DNA is TGTGCCAGCAGCCTCCTATTTTCTAGCACAGATACGCAGTATTTT. Translation: CASSLLFSSTDTQYF.